Described below is a single T cell receptor (beta chain) sequence and its context. This entry belongs to a study of blood T cell repertoires in COVID-19. V shed 6 bases, J shed 6 bases, and the junction held 4 bases outside the gene matches. Germline V gene data show CDR1 as KGHSH and CDR2 as LQKENI. This CDR3 is built from 12 residues. In the authors' methods: Estimates of nucleated cell counts were drawn from the amplification of reference gene primers. Clones were read by immunoSEQ multiplex PCR, and TCRdb kept only the in-frame ones, dropping some. Clonal size and the V and J genes are those of that table, whereas D and trimming came from the DNA. The table has 200,000 to 250,000 clones, 80% to 90% seen once.

Sequencing was performed on PBMCs or T cells enriched from blood (not recorded which). The chain joins TRBV18 to TRBJ2-7; 8 nucleotides align to TRBD1. The clonotype was recovered from a woman aged 25 to 39 who had been exposed to COVID-19. The CDR3 reads CASSPTGVEQYF. CDR3 nucleotides: TGTGCCAGCTCCCCGACAGGGGTCGAGCAGTACTTC.